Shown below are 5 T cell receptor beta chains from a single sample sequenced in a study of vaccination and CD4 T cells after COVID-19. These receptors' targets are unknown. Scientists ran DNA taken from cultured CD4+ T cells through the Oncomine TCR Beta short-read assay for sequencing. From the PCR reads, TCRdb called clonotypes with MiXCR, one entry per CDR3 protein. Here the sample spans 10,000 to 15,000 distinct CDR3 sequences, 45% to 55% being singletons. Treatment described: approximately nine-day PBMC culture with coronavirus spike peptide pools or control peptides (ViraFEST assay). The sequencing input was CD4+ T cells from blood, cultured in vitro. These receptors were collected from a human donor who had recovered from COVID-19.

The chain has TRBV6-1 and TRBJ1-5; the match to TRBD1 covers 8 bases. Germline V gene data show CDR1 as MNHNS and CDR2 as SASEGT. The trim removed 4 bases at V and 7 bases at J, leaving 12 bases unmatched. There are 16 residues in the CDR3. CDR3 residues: CASSARGQAAWQPQHF. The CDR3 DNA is TGTGCCAGCAGTGCAAGGGGACAGGCGGCATGGCAGCCCCAGCATTTT.

CDR3 region: CASNLSGGTDTQYF. CDR3 in DNA: TGTGCCAGCAACCTCAGCGGGGGAACTGATACGCAGTATTTT. V gene TRBV2 combines with J gene TRBJ2-3; TRBD2 matches at 8 bases. Germline V gives CDR1 SNHLY, CDR2 FYNNEI. V was pared by 7 bases and J by 6 bases, with 9 bases of the junction left unmatched. CDR3 length: 14 residues.

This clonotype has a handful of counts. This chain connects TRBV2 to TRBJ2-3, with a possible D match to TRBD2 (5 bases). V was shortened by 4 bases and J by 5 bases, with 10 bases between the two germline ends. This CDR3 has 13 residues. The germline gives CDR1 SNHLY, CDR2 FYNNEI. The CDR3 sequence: CASSGTSRDTQYF. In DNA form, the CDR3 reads TGTGCCAGCAGTGGAACTAGTAGAGATACGCAGTATTTT. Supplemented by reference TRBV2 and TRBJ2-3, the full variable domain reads EPEVTQTPSHQVTQMGQEVILRCVPISNHLYFYWYRQILGQKVEFLVSFYNNEISEKSEIFDDQFSVERPDGSNFTLKIRSTKLEDSAMYFCASSGTSRDTQYFGPGTRLTVL.

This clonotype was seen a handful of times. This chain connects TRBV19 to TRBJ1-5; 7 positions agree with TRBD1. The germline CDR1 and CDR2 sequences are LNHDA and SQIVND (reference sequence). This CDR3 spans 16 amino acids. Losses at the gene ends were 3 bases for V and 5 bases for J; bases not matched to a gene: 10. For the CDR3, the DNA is TGTGCCAGTAGTATCAGGAGAGGGCAGGGGGATCAGCCCCAGCATTTT. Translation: CASSIRRGQGDQPQHF. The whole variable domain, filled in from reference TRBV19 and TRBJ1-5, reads DGGITQSPKYLFRKEGQNVTLSCEQNLNHDAMYWYRQDPGQGLRLIYYSQIVNDFQKGDIAEGYSVSREKKESFPLTVTSAQKNPTAFYLCASSIRRGQGDQPQHFGDGTRLSIL.

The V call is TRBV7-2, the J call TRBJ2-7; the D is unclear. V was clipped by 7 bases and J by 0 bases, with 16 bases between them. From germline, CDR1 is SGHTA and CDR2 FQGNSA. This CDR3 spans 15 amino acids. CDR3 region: CASTTGRLSSYEQYF. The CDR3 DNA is TGTGCCAGCACCACTGGGCGTCTGAGCTCCTACGAGCAGTACTTC.